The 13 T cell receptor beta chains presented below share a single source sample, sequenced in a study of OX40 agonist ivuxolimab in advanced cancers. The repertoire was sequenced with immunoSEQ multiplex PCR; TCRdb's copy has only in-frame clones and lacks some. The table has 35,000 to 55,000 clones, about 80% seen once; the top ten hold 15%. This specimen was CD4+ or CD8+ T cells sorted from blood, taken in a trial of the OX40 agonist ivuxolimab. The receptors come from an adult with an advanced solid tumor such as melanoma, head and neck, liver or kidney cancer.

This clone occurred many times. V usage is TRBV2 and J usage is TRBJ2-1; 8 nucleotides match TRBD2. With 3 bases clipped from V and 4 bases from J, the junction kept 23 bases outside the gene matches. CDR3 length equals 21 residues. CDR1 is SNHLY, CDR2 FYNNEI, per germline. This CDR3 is CASSDGPGGGKLAGLYNEQFF. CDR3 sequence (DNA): TGTGCCAGCAGTGATGGCCCCGGCGGCGGAAAGCTAGCGGGCCTGTACAATGAGCAGTTCTTC.

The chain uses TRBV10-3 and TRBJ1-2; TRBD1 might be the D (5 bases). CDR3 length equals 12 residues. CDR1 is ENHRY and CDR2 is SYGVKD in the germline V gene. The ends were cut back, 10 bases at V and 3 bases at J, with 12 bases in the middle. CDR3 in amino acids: CASLKGYYGYTF. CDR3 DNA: TGTGCCAGCCTGAAGGGGTACTATGGCTACACCTTC.

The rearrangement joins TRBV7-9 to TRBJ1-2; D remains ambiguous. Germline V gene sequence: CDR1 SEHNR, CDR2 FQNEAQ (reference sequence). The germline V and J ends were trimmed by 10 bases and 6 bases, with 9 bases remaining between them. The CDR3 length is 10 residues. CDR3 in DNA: TGTGCCATTTCCGCAGATGGCTACACCTTC. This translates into CAISADGYTF.

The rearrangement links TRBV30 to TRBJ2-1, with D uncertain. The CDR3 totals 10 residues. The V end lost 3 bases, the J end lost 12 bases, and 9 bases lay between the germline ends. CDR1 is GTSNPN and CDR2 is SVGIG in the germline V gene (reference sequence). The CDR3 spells CAWRWDRQFF. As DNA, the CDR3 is TGTGCCTGGAGATGGGATCGGCAGTTCTTC.

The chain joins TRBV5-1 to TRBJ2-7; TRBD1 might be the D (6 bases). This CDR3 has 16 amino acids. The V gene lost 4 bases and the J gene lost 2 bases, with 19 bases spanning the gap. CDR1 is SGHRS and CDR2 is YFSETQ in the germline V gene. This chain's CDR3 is CASSASHTGWPYEQYF. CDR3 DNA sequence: TGCGCCAGCAGCGCGTCACATACAGGGTGGCCCTACGAGCAGTACTTC.

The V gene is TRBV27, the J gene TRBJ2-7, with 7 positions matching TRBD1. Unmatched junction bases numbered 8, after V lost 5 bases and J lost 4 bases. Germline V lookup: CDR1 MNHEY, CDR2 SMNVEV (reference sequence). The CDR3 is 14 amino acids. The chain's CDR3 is CASSTVQGMYEQYF. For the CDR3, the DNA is TGTGCCAGCAGTACAGTACAGGGGATGTACGAGCAGTACTTC.

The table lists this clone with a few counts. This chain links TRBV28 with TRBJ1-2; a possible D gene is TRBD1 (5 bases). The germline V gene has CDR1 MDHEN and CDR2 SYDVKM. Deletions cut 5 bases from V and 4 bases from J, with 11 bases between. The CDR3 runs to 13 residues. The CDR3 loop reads CASSDRDRYGYTF. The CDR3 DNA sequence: TGTGCCAGCAGTGACCGGGACCGCTATGGCTACACCTTC.

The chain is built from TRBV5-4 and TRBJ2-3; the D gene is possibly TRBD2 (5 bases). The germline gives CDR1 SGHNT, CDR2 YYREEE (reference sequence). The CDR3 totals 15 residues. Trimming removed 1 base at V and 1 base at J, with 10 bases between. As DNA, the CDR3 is TGTGCCAGCAGCTTGCGGGGTTGGCGCACAGATACGCAGTATTTT. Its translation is CASSLRGWRTDTQYF.

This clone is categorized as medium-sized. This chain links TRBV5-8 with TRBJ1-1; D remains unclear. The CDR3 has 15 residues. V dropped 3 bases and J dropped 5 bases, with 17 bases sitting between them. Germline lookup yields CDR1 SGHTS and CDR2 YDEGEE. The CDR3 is CASSSSLGLGTEAFF. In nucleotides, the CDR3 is TGTGCCAGCAGCTCCTCACTTGGCCTGGGGACTGAAGCTTTCTTT.

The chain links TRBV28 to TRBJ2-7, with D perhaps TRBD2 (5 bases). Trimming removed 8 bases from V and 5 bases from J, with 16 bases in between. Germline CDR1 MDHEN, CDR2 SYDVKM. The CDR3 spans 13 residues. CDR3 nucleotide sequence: TGTGCCAGCCTTTACACCGCCGGGGACGAGCAGTACTTC. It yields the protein CASLYTAGDEQYF.

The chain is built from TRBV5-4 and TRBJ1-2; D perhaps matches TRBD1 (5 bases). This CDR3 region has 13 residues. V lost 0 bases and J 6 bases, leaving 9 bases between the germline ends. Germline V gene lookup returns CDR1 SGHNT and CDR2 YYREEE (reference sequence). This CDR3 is CASSLEGLDGYTF. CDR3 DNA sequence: TGTGCCAGCAGCTTGGAGGGGCTGGATGGCTACACCTTC.

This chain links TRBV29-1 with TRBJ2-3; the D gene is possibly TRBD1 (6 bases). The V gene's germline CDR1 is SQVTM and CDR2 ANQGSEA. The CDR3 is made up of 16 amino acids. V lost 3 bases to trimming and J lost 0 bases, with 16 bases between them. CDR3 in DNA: TGCAGCGTTGATAGTGGGTGGGACAAGAGCACAGATACGCAGTATTTT. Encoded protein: CSVDSGWDKSTDTQYF.

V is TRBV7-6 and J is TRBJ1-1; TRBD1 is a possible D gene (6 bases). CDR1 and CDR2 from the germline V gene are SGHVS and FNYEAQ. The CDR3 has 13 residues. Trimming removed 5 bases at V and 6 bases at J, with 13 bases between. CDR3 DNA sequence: TGTGCCAGCAGCCCGTTCCCAGGGGCTGAAGCTTTCTTT. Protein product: CASSPFPGAEAFF.